Described below is a single T cell receptor (beta chain) sequence and its context. Its target is not known. At one boundary the junction diverges from the germline segment, which might be a read error. TCRdb re-called the reads through MiXCR, storing one row per CDR3 protein. This table holds 110,000 or so distinct CDR3 sequences, about 30% found once. This sample is part of a study of T cell repertoires in cytomegalovirus infection. Study information: Used in the study were CMV epitopes, some recently identified and HLA-C-restricted, others well-studied and HLA-B-restricted. Through public TCR beta signatures, both CMV infection and matching HLA type were indicated. General study findings and limits: Summed frequency of public TCR beta families distinguished CMV carriers with the relevant HLA. What dominated the ex vivo response were HLA-C-restricted CMV-specific TCR beta clonotypes.

Per germline, CDR1 MDHEN and CDR2 SYDVKM. This CDR3 region has 14 residues. The source is a human donor in good health (CMV status not recorded). Some clones in this sample may be carry-over from other donors' samples. The sequenced sample was CD8+ T cells from cultured PBMCs, obtained from culture after CMV antigen stimulation. The chain couples TRBV28 to TRBJ1-4; possibly TRBD1 for D (5 bases). The CDR3 nucleotides are TGTGCCAGCAGTTCGTCGACAGTTATCGAAAATCTGTTTTTT. Its protein product is CASSSSTVIENLFF.